This is a list of T cell receptor beta chains from one sample in a study of shared clonotypes between healthy human individuals. Clones were sequenced by immunoSEQ multiplex PCR, and TCRdb holds only the in-frame ones, with some missing. The data show over a million clones, 65% to 75% seen once. The sequenced sample consisted of memory CD4+ T cells sorted from blood. Receptors were obtained from a man younger than 30 in good health. Each CDR3 is given with its conserved first and last residue. D genes are given only for firm matches. Expanded clones are given a class, and other clones once, few, many or no size at all.

D: .; J: TRBJ1-2; V: TRBV14; size: .; CDR3: CASSQDNHGYGYTF; DNA: TGTGCCAGCAGCCAAGATAACCACGGCTATGGCTACACCTTC
D: .; J: TRBJ2-2; V: TRBV10-1; size: .; CDR3: CASSPRRGSQGTRGTGELFF; DNA: TGCGCCAGCAGCCCGAGACGGGGGTCCCAGGGGACGCGTGGGACCGGGGAGCTGTTTTTT
D: .; J: TRBJ1-5; V: TRBV6-4; size: once; CDR3: CASSDSSGQPQHF; DNA: TGTGCCAGCAGTGACTCGTCCGGGCAGCCCCAGCATTTT
D: .; J: TRBJ1-3; V: TRBV19; size: .; CDR3: CASTQQGTGNTIYF; DNA: TGTGCCAGTACCCAGCAAGGGACTGGAAACACCATATATTTT
D: .; J: TRBJ2-3; V: TRBV10-3; size: .; CDR3: CAIMGSTDTQYF; DNA: TGTGCCATCATGGGTAGCACAGATACGCAGTATTTT
D: .; J: TRBJ1-6; V: TRBV2; size: .; CDR3: CASIWVLNSPLHF; DNA: TGTGCCAGCATCTGGGTACTCAATTCACCCCTCCACTTT
D: TRBD1; J: TRBJ1-2; V: TRBV5-4; size: .; CDR3: CASSLGQAGGERGYTF; DNA: TGTGCCAGCAGTTTGGGTCAGGCAGGGGGCGAACGCGGCTACACCTTC
D: .; J: TRBJ1-6; V: TRBV10-1; size: .; CDR3: CASSVKRNSPLHF; DNA: TGCGCCAGCAGTGTAAAGCGGAATTCACCCCTCCACTTT
D: .; J: TRBJ1-1; V: TRBV6-6; size: few; CDR3: CASTQLENTEAFF; DNA: TGTGCCAGCACCCAACTTGAGAACACTGAAGCTTTCTTT
D: TRBD1; J: TRBJ2-7; V: TRBV18; size: once; CDR3: CASSPGQGVEQYF; DNA: TGTGCCAGCTCACCGGGACAGGGGGTGGAGCAGTACTTC
D: TRBD1; J: TRBJ2-3; V: TRBV20-1; size: once; CDR3: CSARGTGQYF; DNA: TGCAGTGCTAGAGGGACAGGGCAGTATTTT
D: TRBD2; J: TRBJ2-7; V: TRBV7-8; size: .; CDR3: CASSLGSGLAGQYF; DNA: TGTGCCAGCAGCTTAGGAAGTGGACTAGCGGGCCAGTACTTC
D: .; J: TRBJ1-2; V: TRBV5-4; size: once; CDR3: CASSLEGGPYGYTF; DNA: TGTGCCAGCAGCTTGGAAGGAGGACCCTATGGCTACACCTTC
D: .; J: TRBJ1-5; V: TRBV7-3; size: .; CDR3: CASSPAEFGQPQHF; DNA: TGTGCCAGCAGCCCCGCAGAGTTCGGTCAGCCCCAGCATTTT
D: TRBD2; J: TRBJ2-3; V: TRBV4-1; size: .; CDR3: CASSPLRTSGGAGTDTQYF; DNA: TGCGCCAGCAGCCCCCTGAGAACTAGCGGGGGGGCTGGGACAGATACGCAGTATTTT
D: TRBD1; J: TRBJ1-2; V: TRBV6-5; size: .; CDR3: CASSYWGTGDGYTF; DNA: TGTGCCAGCAGTTACTGGGGGACAGGGGATGGCTACACCTTC
D: TRBD1; J: TRBJ1-1; V: TRBV29-1; size: .; CDR3: CSVERAGGITEAFF; DNA: TGCAGCGTTGAACGGGCAGGGGGGATCACTGAAGCTTTCTTT
D: .; J: TRBJ1-3; V: TRBV30; size: once; CDR3: CAWSLGGGGNTIYF; DNA: TGTGCCTGGAGTCTCGGGGGCGGCGGAAACACCATATATTTT
D: .; J: TRBJ1-2; V: TRBV6-1; size: once; CDR3: CASSPLGGSHYGYTF; DNA: TGTGCCAGCAGCCCTTTAGGGGGGAGCCATTATGGCTACACCTTC
D: .; J: TRBJ2-5; V: TRBV11-1; size: .; CDR3: CASNVGQVQETQYF; DNA: TGTGCCAGCAACGTTGGACAAGTCCAAGAGACCCAGTACTTC
D: TRBD1; J: TRBJ1-2; V: TRBV29-1; size: .; CDR3: CSLKTGAGGYTF; DNA: TGCAGCCTAAAGACAGGGGCGGGAGGCTACACCTTC
D: TRBD2; J: TRBJ2-1; V: TRBV10-1; size: .; CDR3: CASSGTSGGSSYNEQFF; DNA: TGCGCCAGCTCAGGGACTAGCGGGGGGAGCTCCTACAATGAGCAGTTCTTC
D: TRBD1; J: TRBJ2-5; V: TRBV5-6; size: .; CDR3: CASSLDRGRWETQYF; DNA: TGTGCCAGCAGCTTGGACAGGGGGCGGTGGGAGACCCAGTACTTC
D: .; J: TRBJ2-1; V: TRBV4-1; size: .; CDR3: CASSQEPDSYNEQFF; DNA: TGCGCCAGCAGCCAAGAACCCGACTCCTACAATGAGCAGTTCTTC